The 9 T cell receptor beta chains reported below all come from one sample, sequenced in a study of STAT5B mutations in CD4+ large granular lymphocyte leukemia. Method: immunoSEQ multiplex PCR; TCRdb's copy keeps in-frame clones and lacks some. The data contain 7,500 to 10,000 clones, roughly 80% of them singletons. The sequenced sample consisted of PBMCs. The receptors shown here come from a man between 60 and 75 years old with CD4+ T-cell large granular lymphocyte leukemia.

This clone was seen a few times. The chain joins TRBV28 to TRBJ2-2; D is undetermined. Looked up from germline, CDR1 is MDHEN and CDR2 is SYDVKM. The CDR3 has 13 amino acids. V was cut by 8 bases and J by 4 bases, with 11 bases left in between. CDR3 in DNA: TGTGCCAGCCGAGGTTGGGGCACCGGGGAGCTGTTTTTT. It encodes CASRGWGTGELFF.

The rearrangement links TRBV19 to TRBJ2-3, with TRBD2 identical over 13 bases. The CDR3 is 14 residues long. With V trimmed by 0 bases and J by 13 bases, 4 bases remained unmatched. Per the germline V gene, CDR1 is LNHDA and CDR2 is SQIVND (reference sequence). The CDR3 region has the DNA TGTGCCAGTAGTATAGAGGGGACTAGCGGGGAAAAGTATTTT. Its translation: CASSIEGTSGEKYF.

This clone was observed a handful of times. The chain couples TRBV5-1 to TRBJ2-3, with 7 bases identical to TRBD2. V lost 0 bases, J lost 6 bases, and 16 bases stayed unmatched. Germline V gives CDR1 SGHRS, CDR2 YFSETQ. This CDR3 comprises 18 residues. Here the CDR3 reads CASSLGLAAKSGWDTQYF. The CDR3 nucleotides read TGCGCCAGCAGCTTGGGACTAGCCGCTAAATCGGGATGGGATACGCAGTATTTT.

This clone appeared once. The chain carries TRBV4-2 and TRBJ2-5, with 8 bases identical to TRBD2. Germline V gene lookup returns CDR1 LGHNA and CDR2 YNFKEQ. V gave up 4 bases and J gave up 4 bases; unmatched junction bases: 8. The length of the CDR3 is 15 residues. CDR3 loop: CASSLLSGDGETQYF. The CDR3 region has the DNA TGTGCCAGCAGCCTCCTTAGCGGGGATGGAGAGACCCAGTACTTC.

The chain combines TRBV7-3 with TRBJ2-3, with D perhaps TRBD2 (5 bases). There are 18 residues in the CDR3. With 5 bases removed from V and 2 bases from J, the gap between germline ends came to 23 bases. Germline V gene lookup returns CDR1 SGHTA and CDR2 FQGTGA. As DNA, the CDR3 is TGTGCCAGCAGCCTACAGACCAGTCTGGCGGGCCACACAGATACGCAGTATTTT. As protein: CASSLQTSLAGHTDTQYF.

The rearrangement uses TRBV30 and TRBJ2-5; 8 bases are a match to TRBD1. The germline gives CDR1 GTSNPN, CDR2 SVGIG (reference sequence). The CDR3 contains 15 residues. Trimming cost V 0 bases and J 4 bases; bases outside gene matches: 7. The CDR3 protein is CAWSVWTGRGETQYF. CDR3 sequence (DNA): TGTGCCTGGAGTGTATGGACAGGGAGAGGAGAGACCCAGTACTTC.

The chain is built from TRBV30 and TRBJ1-4; no reliable D call. The CDR3 runs to 11 residues. V lost 0 bases to trimming and J lost 13 bases, with 9 bases between them. Looked up from germline, CDR1 is GTSNPN and CDR2 is SVGIG (reference sequence). CDR3 protein: CAWSVSTLLFF. CDR3 bases: TGTGCCTGGAGTGTATCTACATTACTGTTTTTT.

The chain combines TRBV5-1 with TRBJ2-5; D is undetermined. Trimming cost V 5 bases and J 5 bases, with 10 bases left between them. The CDR3 has 12 residues. CDR1 is SGHRS and CDR2 is YFSETQ in the germline V gene. The CDR3, as DNA: TGCGCCAGCAGGCCCATCGGGGAGACCCAGTACTTC. Protein product: CASRPIGETQYF.

This clone was seen more than once but under ten times. This sequence joins TRBV7-2 and TRBJ1-6; D is perhaps TRBD1 (5 bases). Germline V gives CDR1 SGHTA, CDR2 FQGNSA. With 1 base removed from V and 5 bases from J, the gap between germline ends came to 12 bases. This CDR3 region has 16 residues. DNA of the CDR3: TGTGCCAGCAGCTTAGGCTCTCCGGGGGATAATTCACCCCTCCACTTT. Its translation: CASSLGSPGDNSPLHF.